This TCR beta chain was sequenced during a study of T cells in Graves' hyperthyroidism and ophthalmopathy. The CDR3 runs 17 residues. V was shortened by 3 bases and J by 5 bases, with 22 bases between the two germline ends. Study-level results: Most thyroid clonotypes that were expanded above 0.001 also turned up in blood. Model predictions of ophthalmopathy came a median roughly 6.4 months before onset.

This clonotype was observed at least ten times. Antigen unknown. When ophthalmopathy did not progress within 18 months, Graves' hyperthyroidism was considered stable. Hyperthyroidism had been newly diagnosed in patients aged 18 to 65, and its duration was under 2 months. What was amplified from RNA transcripts were TCR beta CDR3 regions. TCR CDR3 underwent first-round RT-PCR with the HTBI primer set. TCRdb independently ran MiXCR on the multiplex PCR reads; one entry per CDR3 protein. The data hold fewer than 550,000 distinct CDR3 sequences, with approximately 15% observed a single time. Source material: blood. The source of this sequence is a woman in her late teens or twenties with Graves' hyperthyroidism. This chain connects TRBV12-3 or TRBV12-4 to TRBJ1-1, with D perhaps TRBD1 (6 bases). CDR3 amino acids: CASSLGGSGTMETEAFF. CDR3 in DNA: TGTGCCAGCAGTTTGGGGGGATCCGGGACAATGGAGACTGAAGCTTTCTTT.